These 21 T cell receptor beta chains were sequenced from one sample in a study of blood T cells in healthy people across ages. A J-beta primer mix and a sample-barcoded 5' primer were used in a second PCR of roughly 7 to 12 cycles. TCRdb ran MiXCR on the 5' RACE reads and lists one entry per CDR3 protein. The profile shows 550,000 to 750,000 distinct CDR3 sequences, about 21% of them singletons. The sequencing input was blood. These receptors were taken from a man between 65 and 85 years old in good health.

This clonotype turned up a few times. CDR3 region: CASSQQGATNEKLFF. The CDR3 bases are TGCGCCAGCAGCCAACAGGGTGCAACTAATGAAAAACTGTTTTTT. V usage is TRBV4-1 and J usage is TRBJ1-4, with D possibly TRBD1 on 5 matching bases. From germline, CDR1 is MGHRA and CDR2 YSYEKL. Trimming pared 2 bases from V and 0 bases from J, leaving 7 bases between. The CDR3 consists of 15 residues.

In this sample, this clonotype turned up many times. CDR3 protein: CASTQQGYEQYF. CDR3 coding DNA: TGTGCCAGCACCCAACAGGGGTACGAGCAGTACTTC. The chain has TRBV7-8 and TRBJ2-7; the match to TRBD1 covers 7 bases. CDR1 is SGHVS, CDR2 FQNEAQ, per germline. Trimming removed 7 bases from V and 4 bases from J; junction bases left unmatched: 4. CDR3 length: 12 residues. Full variable domain (outside the CDR3, taken from reference TRBV7-8 and TRBJ2-7): GAGVSQSPRYKVAKRGQDVALRCDPISGHVSLFWYQQALGQGPEFLTYFQNEAQLDKSGLPSDRFFAERPEGSVSTLKIQRTQQEDSAVYLCASTQQGYEQYFGPGTRLTVT.

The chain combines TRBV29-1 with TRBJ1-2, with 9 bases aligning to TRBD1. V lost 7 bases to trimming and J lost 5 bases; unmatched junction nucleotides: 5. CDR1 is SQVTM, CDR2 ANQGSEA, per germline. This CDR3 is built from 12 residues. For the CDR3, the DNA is TGCAGCGCTCGGACAGGGGAATATGGCTACACCTTC. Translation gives CSARTGEYGYTF.

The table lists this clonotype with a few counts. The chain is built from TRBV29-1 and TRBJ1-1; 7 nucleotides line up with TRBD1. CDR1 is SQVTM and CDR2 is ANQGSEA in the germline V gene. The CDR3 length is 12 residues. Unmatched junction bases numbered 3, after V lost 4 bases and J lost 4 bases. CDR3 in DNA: TGCAGCGTTGTCAGGGGGAGCACTGAAGCTTTCTTT. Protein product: CSVVRGSTEAFF.

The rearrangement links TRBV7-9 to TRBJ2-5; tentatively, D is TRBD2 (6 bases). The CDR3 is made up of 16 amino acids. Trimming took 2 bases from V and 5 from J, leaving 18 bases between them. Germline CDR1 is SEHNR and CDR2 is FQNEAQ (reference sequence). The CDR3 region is CASSLSLGTAGETQYF. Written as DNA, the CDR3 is TGTGCCAGCAGCTTATCTCTCGGGACCGCGGGGGAGACCCAGTACTTC.

CDR3 nucleotides: TGTGCCAGCAGTTACTCGAAAGGGGACACCTCAAGGAACCCTCCCGGGGAGCTGTTTTTT. Amino acids: CASSYSKGDTSRNPPGELFF. The chain links TRBV6-5 to TRBJ2-2, with D tentatively TRBD1 (6 bases). In germline, CDR1 is MNHEY, CDR2 SVGAGI. The CDR3 extends over 20 amino acids. V was clipped by 0 bases and J by 6 bases, with 26 bases between them.

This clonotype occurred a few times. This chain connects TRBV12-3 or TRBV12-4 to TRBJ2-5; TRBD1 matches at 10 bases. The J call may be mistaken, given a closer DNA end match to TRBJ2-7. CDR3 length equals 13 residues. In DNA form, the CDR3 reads TGTGCCAGCAGCAAGACAGGGGGCGACGAGCAGTACTTC. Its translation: CASSKTGGDEQYF.

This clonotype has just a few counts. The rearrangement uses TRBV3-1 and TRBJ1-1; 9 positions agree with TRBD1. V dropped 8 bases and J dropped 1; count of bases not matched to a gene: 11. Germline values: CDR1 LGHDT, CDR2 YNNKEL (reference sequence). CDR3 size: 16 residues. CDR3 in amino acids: CASQPGTGMANTEAFF. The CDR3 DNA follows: TGTGCCAGCCAACCCGGGACAGGGATGGCGAACACTGAAGCTTTCTTT.

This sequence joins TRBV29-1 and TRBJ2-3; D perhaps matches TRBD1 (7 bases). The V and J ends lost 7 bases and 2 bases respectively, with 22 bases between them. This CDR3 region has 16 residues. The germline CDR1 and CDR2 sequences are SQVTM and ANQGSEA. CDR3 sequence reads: CSARIRGRDTTDTQYF. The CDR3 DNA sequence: TGCAGCGCTAGGATAAGGGGGCGGGACACCACAGATACGCAGTATTTT.

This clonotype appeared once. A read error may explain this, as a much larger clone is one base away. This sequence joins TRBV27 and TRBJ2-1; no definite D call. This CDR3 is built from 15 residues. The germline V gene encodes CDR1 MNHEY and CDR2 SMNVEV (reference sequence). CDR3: CASSHRASSYNQQFF. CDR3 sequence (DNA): TGTGCCAGCTCACATCGCGCGAGCTCCTACAATCAGCAGTTCTTC.

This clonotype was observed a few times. CDR3 coding DNA: TGCAGTGCTAGTAGCATCTCTGGCACAGATACGCAGTATTTT. It yields the protein CSASSISGTDTQYF. The chain is built from TRBV20-1 and TRBJ2-3; D is ambiguous. V was trimmed by 3 bases and J by 1 base, leaving 11 bases between them. The germline V gene encodes CDR1 DFQATT and CDR2 SNEGSKA (reference sequence). The CDR3 length is 14 residues.

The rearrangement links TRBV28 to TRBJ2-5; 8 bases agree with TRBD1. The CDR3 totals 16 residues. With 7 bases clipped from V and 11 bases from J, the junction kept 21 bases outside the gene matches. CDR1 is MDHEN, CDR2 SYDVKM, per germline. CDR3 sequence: CASNTPGGGARGEQYF. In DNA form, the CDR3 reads TGTGCCAGCAACACTCCAGGGGGCGGTGCACGGGGTGAGCAGTACTTC.

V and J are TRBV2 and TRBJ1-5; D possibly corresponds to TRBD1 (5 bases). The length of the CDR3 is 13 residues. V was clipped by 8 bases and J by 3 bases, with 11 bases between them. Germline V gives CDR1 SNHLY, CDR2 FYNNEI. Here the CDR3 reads CASGGDHNQPQHF. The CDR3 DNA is TGTGCCAGCGGTGGGGACCACAATCAGCCCCAGCATTTT. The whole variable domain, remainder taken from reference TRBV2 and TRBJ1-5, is EPEVTQTPSHQVTQMGQEVILRCVPISNHLYFYWYRQILGQKVEFLVSFYNNEISEKSEIFDDQFSVERPDGSNFTLKIRSTKLEDSAMYFCASGGDHNQPQHFGDGTRLSIL.

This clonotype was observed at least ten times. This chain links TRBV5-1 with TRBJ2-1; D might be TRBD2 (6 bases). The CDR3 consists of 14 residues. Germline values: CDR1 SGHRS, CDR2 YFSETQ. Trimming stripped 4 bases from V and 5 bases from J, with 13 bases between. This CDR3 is CASSPQGGNNEQFF. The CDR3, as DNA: TGCGCCAGCAGCCCTCAGGGAGGTAACAATGAGCAGTTCTTC.

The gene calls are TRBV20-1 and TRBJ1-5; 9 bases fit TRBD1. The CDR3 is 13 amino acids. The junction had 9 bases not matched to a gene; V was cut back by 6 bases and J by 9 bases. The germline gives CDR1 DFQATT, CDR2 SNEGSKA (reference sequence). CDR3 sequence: CSAQGQGRAPQHF. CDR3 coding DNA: TGCAGTGCCCAGGGACAGGGACGTGCGCCCCAGCATTTT.

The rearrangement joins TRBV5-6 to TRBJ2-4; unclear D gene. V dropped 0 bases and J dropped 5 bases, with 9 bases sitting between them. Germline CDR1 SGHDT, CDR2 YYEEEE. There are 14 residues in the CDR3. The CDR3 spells CASSLGAEENIQYF. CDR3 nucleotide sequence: TGTGCCAGCAGCTTGGGGGCCGAGGAAAACATTCAGTACTTC.

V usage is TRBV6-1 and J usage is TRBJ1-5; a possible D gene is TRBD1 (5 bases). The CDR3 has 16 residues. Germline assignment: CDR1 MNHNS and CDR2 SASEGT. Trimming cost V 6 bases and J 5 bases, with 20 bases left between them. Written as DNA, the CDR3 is TGTGCCAGCAGCCCATCTCCGGGACGGACCGATCAGCCCCAGCATTTT. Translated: CASSPSPGRTDQPQHF.

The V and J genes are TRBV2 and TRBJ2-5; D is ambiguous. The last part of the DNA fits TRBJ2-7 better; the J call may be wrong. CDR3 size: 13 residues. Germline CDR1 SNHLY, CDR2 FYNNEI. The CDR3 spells CASSERRQYEQYF. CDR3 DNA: TGTGCCAGCAGTGAACGTAGGCAGTACGAGCAGTACTTC.

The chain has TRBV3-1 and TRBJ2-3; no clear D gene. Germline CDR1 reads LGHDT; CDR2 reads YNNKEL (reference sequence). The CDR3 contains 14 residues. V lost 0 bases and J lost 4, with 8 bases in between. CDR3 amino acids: CASSQDQVADTQYF. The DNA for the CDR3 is TGTGCCAGCAGCCAAGATCAGGTAGCAGATACGCAGTATTTT.

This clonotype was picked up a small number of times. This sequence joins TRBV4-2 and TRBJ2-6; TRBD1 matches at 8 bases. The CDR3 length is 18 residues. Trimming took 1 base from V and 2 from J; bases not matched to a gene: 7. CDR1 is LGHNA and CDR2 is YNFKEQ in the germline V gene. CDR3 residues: CASSQAGTGVTGANVLTF. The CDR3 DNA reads TGTGCCAGCAGCCAAGCTGGGACAGGAGTAACTGGGGCCAACGTCCTGACTTTC.

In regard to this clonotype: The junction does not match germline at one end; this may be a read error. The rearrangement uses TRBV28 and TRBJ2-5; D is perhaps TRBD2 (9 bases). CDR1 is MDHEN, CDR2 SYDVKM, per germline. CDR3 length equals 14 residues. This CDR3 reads CASKKTGASGTGIF. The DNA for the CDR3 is TGTGCCAGCAAGAAGACAGGGGCTAGCGGGACCGGGATCTTC.